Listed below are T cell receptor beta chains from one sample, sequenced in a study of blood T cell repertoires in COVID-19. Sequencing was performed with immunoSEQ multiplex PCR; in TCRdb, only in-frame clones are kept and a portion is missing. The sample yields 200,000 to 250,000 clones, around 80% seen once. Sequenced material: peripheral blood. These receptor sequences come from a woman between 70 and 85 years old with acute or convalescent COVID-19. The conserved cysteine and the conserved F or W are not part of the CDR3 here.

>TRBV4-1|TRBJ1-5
ASSQDIYRNQPQH
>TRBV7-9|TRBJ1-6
ASSLEGAASYNSPLH
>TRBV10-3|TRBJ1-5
AISDTGYSNQPQH
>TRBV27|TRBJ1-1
ASSRTGYTEAF
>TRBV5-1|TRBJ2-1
ASSGTGNSYNEQF
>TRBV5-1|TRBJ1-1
ASSALQGAGATEAF
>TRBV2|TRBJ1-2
AIQNPGTPYGYT
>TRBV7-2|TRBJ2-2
ASSISGDANTGELF
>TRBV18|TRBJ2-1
ASSPAGLANNEQF
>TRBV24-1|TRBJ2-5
ATRTSGSQETQY
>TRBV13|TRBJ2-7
ASTRTSGTYEQY
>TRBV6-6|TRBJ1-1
ASSYKSGAANTEAF
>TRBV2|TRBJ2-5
ASRGTGWETQY
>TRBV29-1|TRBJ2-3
SVGGQGTDTQY
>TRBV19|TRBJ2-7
ASSLAGQGVPYEQY
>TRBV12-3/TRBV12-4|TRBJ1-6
ASSRSNSPLH
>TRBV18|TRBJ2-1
ATASGTLSYEQF
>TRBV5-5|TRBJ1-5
ASSTDRDNQPQH
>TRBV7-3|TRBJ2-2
ASSPRTSGSNTGELF
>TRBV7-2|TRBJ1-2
ASSLAYRAGDYT
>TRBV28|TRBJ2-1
ASSSRDYNEQF
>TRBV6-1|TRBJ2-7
ASSVRGGSSAYEQY
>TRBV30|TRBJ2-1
AWLGGLGYNEQF
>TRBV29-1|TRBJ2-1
SMRQYNEQF
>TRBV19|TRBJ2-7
ASSIDFAASGRYEQY
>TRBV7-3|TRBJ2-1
ASSLRQGSTYNEQF
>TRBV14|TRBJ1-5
ASSQPGPRLYSNQPQH
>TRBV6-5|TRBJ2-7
ASSFGRTYEQY
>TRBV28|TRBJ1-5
ASSFESPTGVQPQH
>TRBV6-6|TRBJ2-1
ASRTGEGEQF
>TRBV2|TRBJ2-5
ASSEGDRGAEETQY
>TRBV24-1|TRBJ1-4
ATSDHGTGGGGEKLF
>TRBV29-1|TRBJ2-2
SVEGPTIGELF
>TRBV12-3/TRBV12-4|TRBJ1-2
ASSTANSGYT
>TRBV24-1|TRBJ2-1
ATSEGTGTHNEQF
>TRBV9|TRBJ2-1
ASSVAVNRRDEQF
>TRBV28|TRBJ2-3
ASTSGRGLGDTQY
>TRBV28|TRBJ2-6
ASSLEDFDSGANVLT
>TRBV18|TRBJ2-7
ASSAGTGSYEQY
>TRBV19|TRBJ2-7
ASSSTGAYEQY
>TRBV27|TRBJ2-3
ASSLSARPRDTQY